This T cell receptor beta chain was documented in a study of blood T cell repertoires in COVID-19. There are 14 residues in the CDR3. Germline V gene sequence: CDR1 SNHLY, CDR2 FYNNEI. Germline trimming cut 6 bases from V and 2 bases from J; bases unmatched to any gene: 4. The assay was immunoSEQ multiplex PCR, and TCRdb's table has in-frame clones only and misses some. In the table there are roughly 160,000 clones, 87% of which are singletons. Specimen: peripheral blood. The receptor was derived from a woman in her sixties or seventies who had recovered from COVID-19. V usage is TRBV2 and J usage is TRBJ2-3, with TRBD1 matching 8 bases. CDR3 in DNA: TGTGCCAGCAGGGCGGACAGGGCCACAGATACGCAGTATTTT. Translation gives CASRADRATDTQYF.